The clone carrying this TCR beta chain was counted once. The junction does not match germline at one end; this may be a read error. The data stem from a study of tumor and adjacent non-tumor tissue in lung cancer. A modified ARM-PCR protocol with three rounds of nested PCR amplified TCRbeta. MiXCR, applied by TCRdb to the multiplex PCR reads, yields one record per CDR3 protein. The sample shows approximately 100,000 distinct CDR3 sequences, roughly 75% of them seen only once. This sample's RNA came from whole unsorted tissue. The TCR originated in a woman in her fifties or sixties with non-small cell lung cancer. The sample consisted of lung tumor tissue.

The DNA of the CDR3 is TGTGCCAACAGTTTAGGGGACACCAGCTCCAATAATTCACCCCTCCACTTT. It translates to CANSLGDTSSNNSPLHF. This chain connects TRBV5-5 to TRBJ1-6, with TRBD1 as a possible D gene (6 bases). In germline, CDR1 is SGHKS, CDR2 YYEKEE (reference sequence). The CDR3 loop spans 17 amino acids.